This TCR beta chain was captured by sequencing in a study of cytomegalovirus exposure and HLA in healthy donors. The PCR contained 60 Vbeta and 13 Jbeta primers. Some clones are missing from TCRdb's copy, which holds only in-frame ones; the method was immunoSEQ multiplex PCR. The sample includes around 120,000 clones, 55% to 75% seen only once; the top ten take about 1.6%. This clone was found once. Its antigen is undetermined. The CDR3 runs to 12 residues. Trimming removed 3 bases at V and 10 bases at J, with 11 bases between. Per the germline V gene, CDR1 is SGHRS and CDR2 is YFSETQ. Each donor's status was that of a healthy bone marrow donor. Study-wide results and caveats: Published work reported that the classifier diagnosed cytomegalovirus status with high specificity and sensitivity. The records held CMV serostatus as the only immune exposure information. Some segments of the V type, notably TRBV6-2 and TRBV6-3, were excluded as indistinguishable.

The receptor's source is a man younger than 45 in good health and CMV-seropositive. This sequence joins TRBV5-1 and TRBJ2-1, with D possibly matching TRBD2 (6 bases). Sample: PBMCs. The CDR3 spells CASSWIAAEQFF. DNA of the CDR3: TGCGCCAGCAGCTGGATAGCGGCAGAGCAGTTCTTC.